This TCR beta chain was identified in a study of OX40 agonist ivuxolimab in advanced cancers. About the research overall: At doses from 0.01 to 10 mg/kg, patients were given intravenous ivuxolimab every 2 weeks.

Trimming took off 0 bases at V and 4 bases at J, with 4 bases between the two ends. In germline, CDR1 is LGHNT, CDR2 FRNRAP. The CDR3 consists of 12 residues. Samples of blood were obtained at baseline, on cycle 4 day 1, and on cycle 7 day 1. Sequencing was performed with immunoSEQ multiplex PCR; in TCRdb, only in-frame clones are kept and a portion is missing. Among 35,000 to 45,000 clones listed, around nine tenths were seen once. The sample was CD4+ or CD8+ T cells sorted from blood, taken in a trial of the OX40 agonist ivuxolimab. The J gene is TRBJ2-7, the V gene TRBV12-5; D is ambiguous. This receptor was taken from an adult with an advanced solid tumor such as melanoma, head and neck, liver or kidney cancer. The CDR3 nucleotides read TGTGCTAGTGGTTTGGTAAATTACGAGCAGTACTTC. It translates to CASGLVNYEQYF.